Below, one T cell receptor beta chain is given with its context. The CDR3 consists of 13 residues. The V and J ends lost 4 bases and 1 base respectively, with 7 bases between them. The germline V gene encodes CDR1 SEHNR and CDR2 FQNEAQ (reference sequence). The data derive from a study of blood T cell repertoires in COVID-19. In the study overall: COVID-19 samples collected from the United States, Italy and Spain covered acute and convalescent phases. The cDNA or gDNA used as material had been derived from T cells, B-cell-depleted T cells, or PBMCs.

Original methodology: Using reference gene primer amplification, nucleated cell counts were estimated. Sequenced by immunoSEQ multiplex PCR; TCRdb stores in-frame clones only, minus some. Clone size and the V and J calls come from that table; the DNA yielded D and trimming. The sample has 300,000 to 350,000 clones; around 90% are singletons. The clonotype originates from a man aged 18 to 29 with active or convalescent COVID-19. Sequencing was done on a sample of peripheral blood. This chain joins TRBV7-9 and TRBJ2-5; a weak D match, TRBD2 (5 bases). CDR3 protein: CASSSGLQETQYF. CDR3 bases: TGTGCCAGCAGCTCCGGACTCCAAGAGACCCAGTACTTC.